This T cell receptor beta chain was retrieved from a study of metastatic and nonmetastatic thyroid tumors. Study-level information: The comparison covered peripheral blood and tumor or nodule tissue in malignant and benign thyroid patients.

The CDR3 has 14 amino acids. Germline V gene data show CDR1 as SGHDT and CDR2 as YYEEEE. The V and J ends lost 2 bases and 0 bases respectively, with 8 bases between them. TCRdb called clones again from the PCR reads with MiXCR. Of 35,000 to 50,000 clones in the sample, 13% were seen once. Regarding the study as a whole: Within blood and tumor, benign nodules reportedly had significantly lower TCR beta diversity than malignant thyroid tumors did.

Every patient was untreated before thyroid surgery. This clone was found many times. Its antigen is unidentified. The genes are TRBV5-6 and TRBJ1-1; D unresolved. The TCR sequence derives from a female donor with papillary thyroid cancer or a benign thyroid nodule (not recorded which). Some clones in this sample may be carry-over from other donors' samples. Sequencing used blood. The CDR3 DNA follows: TGTGCCAGCAGCTTTTTAGCAATGAACACTGAAGCTTTCTTT. It specifies CASSFLAMNTEAFF.